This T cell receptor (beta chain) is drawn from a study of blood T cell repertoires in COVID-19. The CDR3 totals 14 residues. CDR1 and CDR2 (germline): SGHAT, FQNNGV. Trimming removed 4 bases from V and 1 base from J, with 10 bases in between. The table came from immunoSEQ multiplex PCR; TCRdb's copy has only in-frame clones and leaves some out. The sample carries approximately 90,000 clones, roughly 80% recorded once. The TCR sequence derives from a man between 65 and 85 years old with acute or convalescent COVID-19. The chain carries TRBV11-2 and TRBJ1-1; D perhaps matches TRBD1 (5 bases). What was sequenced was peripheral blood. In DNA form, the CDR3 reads TGTGCCAGCAGCTACGCGGGGGGGAACACTGAAGCTTTCTTT. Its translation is CASSYAGGNTEAFF.